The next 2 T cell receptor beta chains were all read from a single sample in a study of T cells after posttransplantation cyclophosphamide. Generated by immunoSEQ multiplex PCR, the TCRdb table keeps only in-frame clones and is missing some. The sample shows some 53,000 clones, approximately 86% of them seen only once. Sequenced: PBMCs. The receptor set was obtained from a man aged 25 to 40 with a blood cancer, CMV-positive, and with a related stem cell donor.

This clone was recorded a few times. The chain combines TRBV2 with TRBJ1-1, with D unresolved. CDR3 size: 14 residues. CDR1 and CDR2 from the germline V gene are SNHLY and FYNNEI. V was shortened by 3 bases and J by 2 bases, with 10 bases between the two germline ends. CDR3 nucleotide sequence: TGTGCCAGCAGTGATACCGGGGTAAACACTGAAGCTTTCTTT. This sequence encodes CASSDTGVNTEAFF.

The CDR3 region is CAWSQTSSYDEQYF. In DNA form, the CDR3 reads TGTGCCTGGAGCCAGACTAGCTCCTACGATGAGCAGTACTTC. The gene calls are TRBV30 and TRBJ2-7; 7 nucleotides line up with TRBD2. This CDR3 comprises 14 residues. Germline V gives CDR1 GTSNPN, CDR2 SVGIG (reference sequence). V lost 3 bases, J lost 7 bases, and 12 bases stayed unmatched. Filled out from reference TRBV30 and TRBJ2-7, the complete variable domain reads SQTIHQWPATLVQPVGSPLSLECTVEGTSNPNLYWYRQAAGRGLQLLFYSVGIGQISSEVPQNLSASRPQDRQFILSSKKLLLSDSGFYLCAWSQTSSYDEQYFGPGTRLTVT.